This T cell receptor beta chain was recovered during a study of a mutant IDH1 vaccine in newly diagnosed glioma (dated by TCRdb to the early 2020s). Looking at the study overall: In the chemotherapy-containing groups, vaccination started alongside temozolomide cycles, whereas in patients who had radiotherapy alone it started 4-6 weeks after radiotherapy. Of the 32 patients who were treated, 62.5% were male and roughly 38% were female, and the mean age was about 37 years. Prior to enrollment, standard therapy consisting of radiotherapy alone, temozolomide alone, or radiochemotherapy with temozolomide had been administered to patients, with the combination being received by most patients. Visit V12 was the week-35 safety follow-up and visit V13 was the week-47 end of study. Peripheral blood samples were drawn at six visits, namely V03 (baseline), V05, V07, V10, V12 and V13. For exploratory analyses, longitudinal TCRB deep sequencing was carried out in 25 treated patients wherever samples were available. General study outcomes and caveats: According to the authors, sample limitations meant that analyses of patient blood samples could not be reproduced. Pseudoprogression appeared unrelated to alterations in the top peripheral T cell clonotypes detected by TCRB sequencing. Vaccine-induced immune responses across multiple MHC alleles were detected in 90% to 95% of patients. Selection of PBMC samples for TCRB deep sequencing was based on availability.

Library generation was performed with the immunoSEQ multiplex PCR assay. Rearranged TCR beta chain sequences were amplified with the hsTCRB Kit following the manufacturer's protocol. Sequencing of TCRB libraries was carried out on an Illumina MiSeq. The published analysis was carried out like this. Demultiplexing, trimming and gene mapping were performed with the kit vendor's proprietary platform. The source is immuneACCESS, and TCRdb retained only in-frame sequences with V and J called. Part of the clones is not carried over; for the studies checked, unresolved V genes explain less than half of this, and the remainder is unexplained. V and J calls and clone size are as listed in that table; D and trimming were resolved from the DNA. The sample has about 54,000 clones on record, roughly nine tenths of them singletons. The ten largest clones capture roughly 1.6% of the sample. The CDR3 holds 13 amino acids from the cysteine to the phenylalanine. The read is trimmed to its CDR3 DNA, 39 bases read in frame from base 1. CDR1 and CDR2 are drawn from the germline V gene: SGHTA, FQGNSA. The germline ends are 9 bases apart after V is trimmed by 1 base and J by 5 bases.

The sample's time point, from its label and the paper: week 35, safety follow-up. Each vaccine dose was 300 ug of a 20-mer mutant IDH1 peptide in Montanide, given subcutaneously with topical imiquimod. Across visits V03 through V10, patients got a total of eight vaccinations, given in weeks 1, 3, 5, 7, 11, 15, 19 and 23. All donors had newly diagnosed IDH1-mutant astrocytomas of WHO grade 3 or 4 that showed loss of nuclear ATRX. The samples were drawn from NOA16, a multicentre, single-arm, open-label phase I trial in Germany that tested a mutant IDH1 peptide vaccine in humans for the first time. Genomic DNA for TCRB sequencing was extracted from EDTA blood using the DNeasy Blood and Tissue Kit. As for this clone: This clone's antigen is unknown. Within one base of it there is no much larger clone, and no base qualities were kept.

The chain uses TRBV7-2 and TRBJ2-7; the D gene identity is not certain. The TCR originated in a man aged 40-49 years with glioma. Sequenced here: PBMCs, sampled from a glioma patient whose treatment included an IDH1 peptide vaccine. The sequenced DNA: TGTGCCAGCAGCTTAGTTCCTTTGGACGAGCAGTACTTC. It specifies CASSLVPLDEQYF.